Presented here are 28 T cell receptor beta chains from one specimen sequenced in a study of post-analysis software for immune sequencing data. Broader study findings: Patients showed TRBV5-6, TRBV5-1 and TRBV20-1 among about five TRBV segments more frequent than in controls.

Unique molecular identifiers were carried by the TCR beta cDNA libraries. MiXCR, run by TCRdb on the PCR reads, gives a single entry per CDR3 protein. The sample has fewer than 850,000 distinct CDR3 sequences, about 27% seen once. Antigen specificity for these receptors is unknown. The sequenced material came from blood. These receptor sequences come from a girl aged 10-17 years with multiple sclerosis.

The chain is built from TRBV12-3 or TRBV12-4 and TRBJ2-7; D may correspond to TRBD1 or TRBD2 (5 bases each). There are 13 residues in the CDR3. Between the trimmed V and J ends, which lost 2 bases and 7 bases, there was a span of 12 bases. Here the CDR3 reads CASSLRDVGEQYF. In nucleotides, the CDR3 is TGTGCCAGCAGTTTAAGGGACGTGGGGGAGCAGTACTTC.

This sequence joins TRBV5-1 and TRBJ1-2; no clear D. Germline CDR1 is SGHRS and CDR2 is YFSETQ. V lost 0 bases and J lost 5, with 17 bases in between. The CDR3 spans 16 residues. CDR3 loop: CASSLDLSIPVYGYTF. CDR3 nucleotide sequence: TGCGCCAGCAGCTTGGATCTCTCCATCCCAGTTTATGGCTACACCTTC.

Note on this clonotype: This may arise from a read error, as a much more abundant clone is one base away. V usage is TRBV6-2 or TRBV6-3 and J usage is TRBJ2-1, with TRBD2 matching 10 bases. The CDR3 length is 14 residues. Germline values: CDR1 MNHEY, CDR2 SVGEGT. The CDR3 region has the DNA TGTGCCAGCAGTTACGGACTAGCGGTCCGGGAGCAGTGCTTC. Protein sequence: CASSYGLAVREQCF.

This clonotype was seen more than once but under ten times. The chain joins TRBV20-1 to TRBJ1-5; D unclear. Germline V gene data show CDR1 as DFQATT and CDR2 as SNEGSKA (reference sequence). With 4 bases removed from V and 0 bases from J, the gap between germline ends came to 10 bases. CDR3 length equals 14 residues. Here the CDR3 DNA reads TGCAGTGCTATGTTATACAGTAGCAATCAGCCCCAGCATTTT. Translated, it gives CSAMLYSSNQPQHF.

This CDR3 reads CASSAVILTGEQYF. CDR3 DNA: TGTGCCAGCAGCGCGGTGATCCTTACGGGCGAGCAGTACTTC. J is TRBJ2-7 and V is TRBV7-2; D uncertain. CDR1 is SGHTA, CDR2 FQGNSA, per germline. The CDR3 is 14 residues long. The V gene lost 5 bases and the J gene lost 6 bases, with 17 bases spanning the gap. Supplemented by reference TRBV7-2 and TRBJ2-7, the full variable domain reads GAGVSQSPSNKVTEKGKDVELRCDPISGHTALYWYRQSLGQGLEFLIYFQGNSAPDKSGLPSDRFSAERTGGSVSTLTIQRTQQEDSAVYLCASSAVILTGEQYFGPGTRLTVT.

This clonotype showed up just a few times. The chain recombines TRBV5-1 with TRBJ2-4; 14 nucleotides align to TRBD2. The CDR3 length is 18 residues. With 7 bases clipped from V and 1 base from J, the junction kept 10 bases outside the gene matches. Per germline, CDR1 SGHRS and CDR2 YFSETQ. Here the CDR3 reads CASSSTSGRADAKNIQYF. DNA of the CDR3: TGCGCCAGCTCATCGACTAGCGGGAGGGCCGATGCCAAAAACATTCAGTACTTC.

This clonotype was counted a few times. The V gene is TRBV4-3, the J gene TRBJ2-5, with D perhaps given as TRBD1 or TRBD2 (7 bases each). V lost 0 bases to trimming and J lost 5 bases, with 16 bases between them. The CDR3 totals 16 residues. Germline V gene data show CDR1 as LGHNA and CDR2 as YSLEER. The CDR3 loop is CASSQDQGGLVETQYF. In DNA, the CDR3 is TGCGCCAGCAGCCAAGATCAGGGGGGGCTGGTCGAGACCCAGTACTTC.

The chain has TRBV5-1 and TRBJ2-2, with unresolved D. The germline V gene encodes CDR1 SGHRS and CDR2 YFSETQ. V dropped 4 bases and J dropped 2 bases, with 12 bases sitting between them. CDR3 length: 15 residues. CDR3 sequence (DNA): TGCGCCAGCAGCCCCGGTCGGCCAAACACCGGGGAGCTGTTTTTT. Encoded protein: CASSPGRPNTGELFF.

CDR3 sequence reads: CANTQRGSGIYEQFF. The CDR3 coding sequence is TGTGCCAACACCCAAAGGGGTAGCGGGATCTATGAGCAGTTCTTC. This chain connects TRBV7-2 to TRBJ2-1; TRBD2 agrees at 8 bases. Germline V gene data show CDR1 as SGHTA and CDR2 as FQGNSA. V shed 10 bases and J 8 bases; nucleotides not matched to a gene: 16. The CDR3 totals 15 residues.

This clonotype appeared a few times. The DNA of the CDR3 is TGTGCCAGCTCAGGTGCGGATGGCTACACCTTC. Amino acids: CASSGADGYTF. The V and J genes are TRBV18 and TRBJ1-2; D is uncertain. Deletions cut 5 bases from V and 6 bases from J, with 7 bases between. Germline V gene lookup returns CDR1 KGHSH and CDR2 LQKENI. CDR3 length: 11 amino acids.

This clonotype was recorded many times. V gene TRBV6-5 combines with J gene TRBJ2-7, with TRBD1 matching 10 bases. This CDR3 is built from 15 residues. Trimming cost V 4 bases and J 3 bases; bases outside gene matches: 6. In germline, CDR1 is MNHEY, CDR2 SVGAGI. The CDR3 loop is CASSWGQGPRYEQYF. DNA of the CDR3: TGTGCCAGCAGTTGGGGACAGGGGCCTCGCTACGAGCAGTACTTC.

The chain carries TRBV20-1 and TRBJ1-6, with D possibly being TRBD1 (5 bases). Trimming took 6 bases from V and 9 from J, leaving 21 bases between them. Per germline, CDR1 DFQATT and CDR2 SNEGSKA (reference sequence). The CDR3 runs 15 residues. Written as DNA, the CDR3 is TGCAGTGCACATGAGGGACGGGGGAAGGTTTCACCCCTCCACTTT. Translation: CSAHEGRGKVSPLHF.

V is TRBV5-1 and J is TRBJ1-2; 7 nucleotides agree with TRBD1. In germline, CDR1 is SGHRS, CDR2 YFSETQ. The junction had 10 bases not matched to a gene; V was cut back by 7 bases and J by 4 bases. The CDR3 covers 14 residues. The CDR3 region has the DNA TGCGCCAGCCATTCTTCGGGACAGTTCTATGGCTACACCTTC. Its protein is CASHSSGQFYGYTF.

The J gene is TRBJ2-3, the V gene TRBV9; D remains ambiguous. CDR3 length: 15 amino acids. CDR1 and CDR2 from the germline V gene are SGDLS and YYNGEE. Trimming shortened V by 3 bases and J by 0 bases, and 11 bases separated the two germline ends. The CDR3 DNA sequence: TGTGCCAGCAGCGCGCGGACCCCTAGCACAGATACGCAGTATTTT. It translates to CASSARTPSTDTQYF.

This clonotype was detected a few times. The chain couples TRBV20-1 to TRBJ2-1, with 7 bases identical to TRBD1. Per germline, CDR1 DFQATT and CDR2 SNEGSKA (reference sequence). The V gene end was trimmed by 1 base and the J gene end by 6 bases; junction bases not matched to a gene: 3. This CDR3 has 13 amino acids. This CDR3 is CSARGTGVNEQFF. CDR3 sequence (DNA): TGCAGTGCTAGAGGAACAGGGGTCAATGAGCAGTTCTTC.

The chain has TRBV5-1 and TRBJ2-1; TRBD1 or TRBD2 may be the D gene (7 bases each). This CDR3 has 16 residues. V shed 4 bases and J shed 4 bases, with 18 bases lying between them. CDR1 is SGHRS, CDR2 YFSETQ, per germline. The CDR3 is CASSRGGGRGYNEQFF. The CDR3, as DNA: TGCGCCAGCAGCCGAGGGGGCGGGAGAGGGTACAATGAGCAGTTCTTC.

The V call is TRBV20-1, the J call TRBJ2-5; 7 bases align to TRBD2. Germline V CDR1 and CDR2: DFQATT, SNEGSKA (reference sequence). V shed 5 bases, J shed 4 bases, and the junction held 10 bases outside the gene matches. This CDR3 is 14 amino acids long. CDR3 bases: TGCAGTGCTCCGATAGCGGGCTCGGGAGAGACCCAGTACTTC. It codes for CSAPIAGSGETQYF.

The sample holds a few counts of this clonotype. V usage is TRBV28 and J usage is TRBJ2-5, with D unclear. Germline V gene lookup returns CDR1 MDHEN and CDR2 SYDVKM. The V gene lost 3 bases and the J gene lost 8 bases, with 10 bases spanning the gap. This CDR3 has 12 residues. CDR3 in DNA: TGTGCCAGCAGTTTCGCCAGGTTAACCCAGTACTTC. The encoded protein is CASSFARLTQYF.

This chain joins TRBV7-2 and TRBJ2-7; TRBD2 matches at 8 bases. V was pared by 1 base and J by 0 bases, with 2 bases of the junction left unmatched. The CDR3 length is 15 residues. Looked up from germline, CDR1 is SGHTA and CDR2 is FQGNSA. The DNA of the CDR3 is TGTGCCAGCAGCTTAGATAGCGGGATCTCCTACGAGCAGTACTTC. This encodes CASSLDSGISYEQYF.

This sequence joins TRBV28 and TRBJ2-5, with D tentatively TRBD1 (5 bases). The length of the CDR3 is 15 residues. Germline CDR1 reads MDHEN; CDR2 reads SYDVKM. Trimming took off 2 bases at V and 1 base at J, with 11 bases between the two ends. The CDR3: CASSLPRQLQETQYF. CDR3 nucleotide sequence: TGTGCCAGCAGTTTACCCCGACAGCTCCAAGAGACCCAGTACTTC.

The V gene is TRBV24-1, the J gene TRBJ2-5; 7 bases map to TRBD1. Looked up from germline, CDR1 is KGHDR and CDR2 is SFDVKD. J was trimmed by 1 base and V by 7 bases; bases with no gene match: 2. The CDR3 consists of 13 residues. CDR3 nucleotide sequence: TGTGCCACCAGGGGACAGCTCCAAGAGACCCAGTACTTC. It is translated as CATRGQLQETQYF.

V gene TRBV10-3 combines with J gene TRBJ1-4, with 8 bases that match TRBD1. Per the germline V gene, CDR1 is ENHRY and CDR2 is SYGVKD. Germline trimming cut 10 bases from V and 7 bases from J; bases unmatched to any gene: 11. The CDR3 has 14 amino acids. The CDR3, as DNA: TGTGCCACCCAGCTCGACAGGGGCGGTGAAAAACTGTTTTTT. Its translation is CATQLDRGGEKLFF.

The chain links TRBV5-1 to TRBJ2-1, with 9 nucleotides matching TRBD2. Losses at the gene ends were 0 bases for V and 5 bases for J; bases not matched to a gene: 3. CDR1 is SGHRS and CDR2 is YFSETQ in the germline V gene. This CDR3 has 15 amino acids. The CDR3 nucleotides are TGCGCCAGCAGCTTGGGGCGACTAGCGGACAATGAGCAGTTCTTC. Its translation: CASSLGRLADNEQFF.

V usage is TRBV20-1 and J usage is TRBJ2-7; D possibly corresponds to TRBD2 (6 bases). The closer fit of TRBJ2-5 to the DNA end suggests the J call may be wrong. CDR1 and CDR2 (germline): DFQATT, SNEGSKA (reference sequence). This CDR3 has 15 amino acids. The CDR3 here is CSARFAWSGVETQYF. CDR3 coding DNA: TGCAGTGCTAGATTTGCGTGGTCGGGGGTGGAGACCCAGTACTTC.

This clonotype has just a few counts. V gene TRBV12-3 or TRBV12-4 combines with J gene TRBJ2-2; TRBD1 might be the D (7 bases). The CDR3 length is 17 residues. Trimming removed 3 bases at V and 2 bases at J, with 16 bases between. This chain's CDR3 is CASSFWQGGINTGELFF. The DNA of the CDR3 is TGTGCCAGCAGTTTTTGGCAGGGGGGCATCAACACCGGGGAGCTGTTTTTT.

This sequence joins TRBV20-1 and TRBJ2-1; TRBD2 aligns across 8 bases. J gave up 9 bases and V 3 bases, and 4 bases lay outside the gene matches. The CDR3 contains 12 residues. Per the germline V gene, CDR1 is DFQATT and CDR2 is SNEGSKA (reference sequence). CDR3 in amino acids: CSASGRVSEQFF. The CDR3 DNA reads as TGCAGTGCTAGCGGGAGGGTGAGTGAGCAGTTCTTC.

Only a few counts were recorded for this clonotype. The DNA for the CDR3 is TGTGCCACCAGCAGCCGGGACAGCTCCTACGAGCAGTACTTC. Translating gives CATSSRDSSYEQYF. The V and J genes are TRBV15 and TRBJ2-7; 7 nucleotides match TRBD1. The CDR3 is made up of 14 amino acids. Germline CDR1 LNHNV, CDR2 YYDKDF (reference sequence). Losses at the gene ends were 3 bases for V and 0 bases for J; bases not matched to a gene: 2. The variable domain in full, completed from reference TRBV15 and TRBJ2-7, reads DAMVIQNPRYQVTQFGKPVTLSCSQTLNHNVMYWYQQKSSQAPKLLFHYYDKDFNNEADTPDNFQSRRPNTSFCFLDIRSPGLGDTAMYLCATSSRDSSYEQYFGPGTRLTVT.

V gene TRBV29-1 combines with J gene TRBJ2-3; D is possibly TRBD2 (6 bases). CDR3 length: 12 residues. Germline CDR1 reads SQVTM; CDR2 reads ANQGSEA. V lost 8 bases, J lost 8 bases, and 17 bases lay in between. CDR3 bases: TGCAGCTGGGACGGTTCCGGGAGTACGCAGTATTTT. Protein sequence: CSWDGSGSTQYF.